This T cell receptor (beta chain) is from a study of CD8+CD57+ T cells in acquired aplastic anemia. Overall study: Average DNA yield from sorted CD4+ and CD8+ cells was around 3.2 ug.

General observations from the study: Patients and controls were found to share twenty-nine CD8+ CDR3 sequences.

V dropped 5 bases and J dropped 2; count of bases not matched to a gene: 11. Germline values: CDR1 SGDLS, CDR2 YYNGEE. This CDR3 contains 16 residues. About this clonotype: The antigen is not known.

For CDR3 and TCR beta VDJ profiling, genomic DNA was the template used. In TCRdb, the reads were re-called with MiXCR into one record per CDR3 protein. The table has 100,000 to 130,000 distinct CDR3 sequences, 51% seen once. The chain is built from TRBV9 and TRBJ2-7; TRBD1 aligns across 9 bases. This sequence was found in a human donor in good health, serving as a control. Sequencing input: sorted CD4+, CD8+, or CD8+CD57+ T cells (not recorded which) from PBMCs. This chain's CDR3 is CASSSAQGALPYEQYF. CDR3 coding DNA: TGTGCCAGCAGTTCCGCACAGGGGGCGCTCCCCTACGAGCAGTACTTC.